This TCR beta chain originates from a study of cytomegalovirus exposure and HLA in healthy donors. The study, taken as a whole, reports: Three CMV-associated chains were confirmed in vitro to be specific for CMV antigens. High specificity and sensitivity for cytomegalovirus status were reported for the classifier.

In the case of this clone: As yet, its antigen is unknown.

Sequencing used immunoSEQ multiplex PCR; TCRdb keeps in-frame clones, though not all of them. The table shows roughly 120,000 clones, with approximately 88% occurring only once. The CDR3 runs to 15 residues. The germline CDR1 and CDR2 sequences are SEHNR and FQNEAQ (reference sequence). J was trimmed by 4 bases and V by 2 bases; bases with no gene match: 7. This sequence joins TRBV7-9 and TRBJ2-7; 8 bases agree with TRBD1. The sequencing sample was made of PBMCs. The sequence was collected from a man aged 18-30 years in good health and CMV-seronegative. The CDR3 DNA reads TGTGCCAGCAGCTTATTGGGGACAGGACAGTACGAGCAGTACTTC. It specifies CASSLLGTGQYEQYF.